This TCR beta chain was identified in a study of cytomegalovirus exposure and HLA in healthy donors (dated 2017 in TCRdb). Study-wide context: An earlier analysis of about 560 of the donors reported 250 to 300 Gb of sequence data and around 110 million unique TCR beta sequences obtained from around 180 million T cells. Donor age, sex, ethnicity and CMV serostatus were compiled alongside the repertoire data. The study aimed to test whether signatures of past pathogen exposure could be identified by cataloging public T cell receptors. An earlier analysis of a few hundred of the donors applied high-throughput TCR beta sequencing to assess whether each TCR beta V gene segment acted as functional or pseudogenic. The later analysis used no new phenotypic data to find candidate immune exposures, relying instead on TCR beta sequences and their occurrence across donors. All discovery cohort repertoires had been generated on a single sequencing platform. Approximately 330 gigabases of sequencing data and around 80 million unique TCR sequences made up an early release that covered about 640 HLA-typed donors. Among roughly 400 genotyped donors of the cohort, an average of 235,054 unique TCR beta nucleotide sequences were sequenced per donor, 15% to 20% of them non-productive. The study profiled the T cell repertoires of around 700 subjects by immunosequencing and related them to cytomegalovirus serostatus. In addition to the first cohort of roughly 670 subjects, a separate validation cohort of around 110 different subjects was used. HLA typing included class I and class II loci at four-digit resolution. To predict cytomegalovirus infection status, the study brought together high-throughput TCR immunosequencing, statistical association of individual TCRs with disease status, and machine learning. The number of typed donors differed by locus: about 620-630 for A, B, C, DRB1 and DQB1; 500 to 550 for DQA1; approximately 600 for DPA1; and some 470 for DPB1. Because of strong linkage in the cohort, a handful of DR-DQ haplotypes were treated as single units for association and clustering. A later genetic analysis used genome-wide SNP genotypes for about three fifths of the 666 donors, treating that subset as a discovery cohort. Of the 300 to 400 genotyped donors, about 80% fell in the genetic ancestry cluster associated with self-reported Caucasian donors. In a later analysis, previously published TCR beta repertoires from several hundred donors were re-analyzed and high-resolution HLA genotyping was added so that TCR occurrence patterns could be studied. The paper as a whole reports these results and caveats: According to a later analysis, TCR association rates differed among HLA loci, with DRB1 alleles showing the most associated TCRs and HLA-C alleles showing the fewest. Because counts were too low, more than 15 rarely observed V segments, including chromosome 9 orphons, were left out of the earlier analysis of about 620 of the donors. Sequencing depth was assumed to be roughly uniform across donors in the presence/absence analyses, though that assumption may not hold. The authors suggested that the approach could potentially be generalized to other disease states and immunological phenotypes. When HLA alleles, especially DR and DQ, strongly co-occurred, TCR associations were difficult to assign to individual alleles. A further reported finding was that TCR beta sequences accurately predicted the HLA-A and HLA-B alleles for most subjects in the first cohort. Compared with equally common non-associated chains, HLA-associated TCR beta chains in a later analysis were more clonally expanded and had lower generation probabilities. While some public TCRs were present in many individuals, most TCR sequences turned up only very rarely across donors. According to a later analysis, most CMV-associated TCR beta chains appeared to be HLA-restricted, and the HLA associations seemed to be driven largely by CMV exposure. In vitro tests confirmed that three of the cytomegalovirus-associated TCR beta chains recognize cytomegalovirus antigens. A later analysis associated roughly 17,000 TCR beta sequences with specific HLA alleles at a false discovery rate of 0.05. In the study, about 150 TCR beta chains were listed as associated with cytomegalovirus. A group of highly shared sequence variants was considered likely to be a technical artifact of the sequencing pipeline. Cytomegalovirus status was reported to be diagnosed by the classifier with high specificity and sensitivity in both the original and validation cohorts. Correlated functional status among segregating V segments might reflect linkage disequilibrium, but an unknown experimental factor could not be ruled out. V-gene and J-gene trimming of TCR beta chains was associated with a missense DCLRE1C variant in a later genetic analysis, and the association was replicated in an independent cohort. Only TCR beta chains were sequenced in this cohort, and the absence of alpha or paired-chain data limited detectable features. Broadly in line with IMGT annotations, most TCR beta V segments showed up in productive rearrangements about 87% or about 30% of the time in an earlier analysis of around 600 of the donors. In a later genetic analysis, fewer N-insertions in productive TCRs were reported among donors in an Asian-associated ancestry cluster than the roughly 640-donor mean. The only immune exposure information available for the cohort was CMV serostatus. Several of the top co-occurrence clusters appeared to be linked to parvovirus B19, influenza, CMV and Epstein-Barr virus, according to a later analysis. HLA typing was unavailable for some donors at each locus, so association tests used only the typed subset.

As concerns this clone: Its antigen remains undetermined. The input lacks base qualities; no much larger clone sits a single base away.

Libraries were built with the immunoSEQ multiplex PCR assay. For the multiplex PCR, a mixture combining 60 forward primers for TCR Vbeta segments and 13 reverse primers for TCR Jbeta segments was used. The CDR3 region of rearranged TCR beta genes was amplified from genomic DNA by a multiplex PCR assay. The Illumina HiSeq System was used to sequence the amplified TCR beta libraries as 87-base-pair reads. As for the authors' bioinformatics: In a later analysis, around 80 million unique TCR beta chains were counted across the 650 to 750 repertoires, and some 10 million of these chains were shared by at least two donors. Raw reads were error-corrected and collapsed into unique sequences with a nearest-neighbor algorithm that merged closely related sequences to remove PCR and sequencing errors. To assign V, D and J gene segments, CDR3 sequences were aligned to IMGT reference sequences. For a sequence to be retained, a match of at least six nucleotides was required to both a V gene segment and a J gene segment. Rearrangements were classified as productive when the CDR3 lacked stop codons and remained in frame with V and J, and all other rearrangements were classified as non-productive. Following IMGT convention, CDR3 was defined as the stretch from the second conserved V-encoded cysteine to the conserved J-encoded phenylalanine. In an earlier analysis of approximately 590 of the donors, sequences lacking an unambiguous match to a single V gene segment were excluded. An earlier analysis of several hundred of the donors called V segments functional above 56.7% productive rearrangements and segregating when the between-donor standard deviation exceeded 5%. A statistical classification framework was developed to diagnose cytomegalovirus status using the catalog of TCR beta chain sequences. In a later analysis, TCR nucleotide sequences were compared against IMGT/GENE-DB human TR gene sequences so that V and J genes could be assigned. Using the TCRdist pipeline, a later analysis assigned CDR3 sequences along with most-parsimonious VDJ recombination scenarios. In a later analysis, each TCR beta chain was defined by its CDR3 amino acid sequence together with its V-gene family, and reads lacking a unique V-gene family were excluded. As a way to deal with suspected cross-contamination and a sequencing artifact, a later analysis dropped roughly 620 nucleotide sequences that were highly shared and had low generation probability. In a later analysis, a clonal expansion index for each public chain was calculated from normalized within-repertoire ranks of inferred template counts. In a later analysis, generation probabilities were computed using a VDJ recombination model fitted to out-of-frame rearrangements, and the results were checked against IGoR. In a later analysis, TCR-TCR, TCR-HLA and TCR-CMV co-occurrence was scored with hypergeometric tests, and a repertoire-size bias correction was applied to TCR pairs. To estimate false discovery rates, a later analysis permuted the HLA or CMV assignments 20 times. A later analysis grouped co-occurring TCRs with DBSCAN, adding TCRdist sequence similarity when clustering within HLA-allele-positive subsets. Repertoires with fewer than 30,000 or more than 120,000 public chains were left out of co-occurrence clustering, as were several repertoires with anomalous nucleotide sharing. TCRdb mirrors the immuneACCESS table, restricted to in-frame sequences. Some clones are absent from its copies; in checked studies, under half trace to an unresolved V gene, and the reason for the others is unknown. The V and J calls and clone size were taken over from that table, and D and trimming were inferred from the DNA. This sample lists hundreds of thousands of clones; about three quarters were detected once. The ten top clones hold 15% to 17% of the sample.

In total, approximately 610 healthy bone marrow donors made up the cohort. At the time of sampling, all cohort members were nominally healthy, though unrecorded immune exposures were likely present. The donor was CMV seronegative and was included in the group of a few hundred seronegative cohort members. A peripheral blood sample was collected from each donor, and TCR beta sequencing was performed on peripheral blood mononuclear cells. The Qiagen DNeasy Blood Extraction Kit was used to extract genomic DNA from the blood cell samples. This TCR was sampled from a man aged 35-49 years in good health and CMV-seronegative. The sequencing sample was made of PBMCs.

In nucleotides, the sequence is TGCGCCAGCAGCGTAAACAGGGCCGATGGAGAAAAACTGTTTTTT. It specifies CASSVNRADGEKLFF. The rearranged chain carries TRBV5-1 and TRBJ1-4; the D region possibly corresponds to TRBD1 (6 bases align). Inclusive of the bounding cysteine and phenylalanine, the CDR3 is 15 residues long. Only the CDR3 part of the read is kept: 45 bases, read in frame from the first base. V is cut by 4 bases and J by 8 bases, and the space between the germline ends is 18 bases. Per the germline V gene, SGHRS is the CDR1 and YFSETQ is the CDR2.